This is a list of T cell receptor beta chains from one sample in a study of shared clonotypes between healthy human individuals. Sequenced by immunoSEQ multiplex PCR; TCRdb stores in-frame clones only, minus some. Here the sample spans a few million clones, about 92% being singletons. Material for sequencing was naive CD4+ T cells from PBMCs. The receptors come from a young man in good health. Some clones in this sample may be carry-over from other donors' samples. Each CDR3 is given with its conserved first and last residue. Each record gives: D gene, J gene, V gene, CDR3 protein, CDR3 DNA. The D gene is left open where the match is weak.

. TRBJ2-7 TRBV18 CASSPLSDLLMAEQYF TGTGCCAGCTCACCACTTTCGGACTTGTTGATGGCCGAGCAGTACTTC
. TRBJ1-2 TRBV7-9 CASSQTPGTRGYTF TGTGCCAGCAGCCAAACTCCAGGGACGCGGGGCTACACCTTC
TRBD2 TRBJ2-1 TRBV10-2 CASGLAGYNEQFF TGCGCCAGCGGACTAGCGGGGTACAATGAGCAGTTCTTC
. TRBJ1-2 TRBV5-1 CASSQGTNYGYTF TGCGCCAGCAGCCAGGGGACTAACTATGGCTACACCTTC
. TRBJ2-2 TRBV5-1 CASSLVGRNTGELFF TGCGCCAGCAGCTTGGTAGGCAGAAACACCGGGGAGCTGTTTTTT
TRBD1 TRBJ1-4 TRBV5-1 CASSLNSGGNEKLFF TGCGCCAGCAGCTTGAACTCAGGGGGCAATGAAAAACTGTTTTTT
TRBD1 TRBJ2-7 TRBV6-1 CATRQGLPYEQYF TGTGCCACCCGACAGGGGCTTCCCTACGAGCAGTACTTC
TRBD2 TRBJ2-1 TRBV19 CASRTPPGREVRNEQFF TGTGCCAGTAGAACCCCCCCAGGTCGGGAGGTTCGGAATGAGCAGTTCTTC
. TRBJ1-1 TRBV14 CASSYPGVDIAFF TGTGCCAGCAGTTATCCAGGGGTAGATATCGCTTTCTTT
. TRBJ2-7 TRBV5-5 CASSLILAGYEQYF TGTGCCAGCAGCTTGATACTAGCCGGCTACGAGCAGTACTTC
. TRBJ1-2 TRBV28 CASSPPGGFEGYTF TGTGCCAGCAGTCCCCCCGGGGGATTCGAGGGCTACACCTTC
. TRBJ1-4 TRBV28 CASSSKRNRDGVLREKLFF TGTGCCAGCAGTTCGAAAAGAAACAGGGATGGCGTTCTGCGTGAAAAACTGTTTTTT
TRBD1 TRBJ1-1 TRBV5-1 CASSQDPGGGSTEAFF TGCGCCAGCAGTCAGGATCCAGGGGGCGGAAGCACTGAAGCTTTCTTT
. TRBJ2-2 TRBV5-4 CATKEKEHANTGELFF TGTGCCACCAAGGAGAAGGAACACGCGAACACCGGGGAGCTGTTTTTT